These 31 T cell receptor beta chains came from one sample sequenced in a study of blood T cell repertoires in COVID-19. The protocol was immunoSEQ multiplex PCR, while the TCRdb copy is restricted to in-frame clones and leaves out a portion. The table records approximately 200,000 clones, over 75% of them present only once. The sequenced sample was PBMCs or T cells enriched from blood (not recorded which). Receptors were obtained from a man between 35 and 55 years old who had recovered from COVID-19.

The chain has TRBV29-1 and TRBJ2-7; perhaps TRBD1 as D (6 bases). The CDR3 extends over 14 amino acids. Trimming took off 1 base at V and 0 bases at J, with 10 bases between the two ends. CDR1 and CDR2 from the germline V gene are SQVTM and ANQGSEA. CDR3 in DNA: TGCAGCGTTGAAGGAGGGGGAAGCTCCTACGAGCAGTACTTC. Protein: CSVEGGGSSYEQYF.

This chain's CDR3 is CASNWDRINTDTQYF. The CDR3 DNA reads as TGTGCCAGCAACTGGGACAGGATTAACACAGATACGCAGTATTTT. This rearrangement joins TRBV5-6 to TRBJ2-3, with 8 nucleotides matching TRBD1. CDR3 length: 15 amino acids. J was trimmed by 2 bases and V by 6 bases; bases with no gene match: 8. Germline V gives CDR1 SGHDT, CDR2 YYEEEE.

The genes are TRBV5-6 and TRBJ2-7; TRBD2 matches at 10 bases. The junction had 5 bases not matched to a gene; V was cut back by 0 bases and J by 11 bases. The germline CDR1 and CDR2 sequences are SGHDT and YYEEEE. The CDR3 length is 13 residues. The CDR3 DNA sequence: TGTGCCAGCAGCTTGGGAGGAGCGGGAGGGGAGTACTTC. Translating it yields CASSLGGAGGEYF.

The V call is TRBV7-9, the J call TRBJ1-6, with 8 bases matching TRBD1. CDR3 length: 13 residues. Germline V CDR1 and CDR2: SEHNR, FQNEAQ (reference sequence). V lost 6 bases and J lost 7; bases outside the gene matches: 2. CDR3 sequence reads: CASRTGENSPLHF. CDR3 DNA: TGTGCCAGCAGGACAGGGGAAAATTCACCCCTCCACTTT.

The V gene is TRBV23-1, the J gene TRBJ1-6; no firm D call. TRBV23-1 is filed as an ORF, its function uncertain. V was trimmed by 0 bases and J by 7 bases, leaving 16 bases between them. The CDR3 contains 17 residues. The CDR3 here is CASSQSGEGGLNSPLHF. In DNA, the CDR3 is TGCGCCAGCAGTCAATCGGGAGAGGGTGGCCTGAATTCACCCCTCCACTTT.

The CDR3 region is CASTSGQLTSDYNEQFF. The CDR3 nucleotides read TGCGCCAGCACTTCGGGACAGTTAACCTCCGATTACAATGAGCAGTTCTTC. J is TRBJ2-1 and V is TRBV10-2; 7 bases fit TRBD1. This CDR3 spans 17 amino acids. The ends lost 7 bases at V and 4 bases at J; junction bases unmatched: 16. From germline, CDR1 is WSHSY and CDR2 SAAADI.

This clone was observed once. The chain links TRBV19 to TRBJ1-2, with D unclear. The CDR3 totals 14 residues. V was pared by 3 bases and J by 6 bases, with 14 bases between. Germline CDR1 reads LNHDA; CDR2 reads SQIVND (reference sequence). CDR3 in DNA: TGTGCCAGTAGTATTACTGGTAATCCTGATGGCTACACCTTC. Its translation is CASSITGNPDGYTF.

CDR3 region: CASSLDDSLRQPQHF. The CDR3 DNA sequence: TGTGCCAGCAGCTTAGATGATTCCCTTCGGCAGCCCCAGCATTTT. The chain links TRBV11-2 to TRBJ1-5; D unresolved. V shed 0 bases and J shed 7 bases, with 13 bases lying between them. Germline lookup yields CDR1 SGHAT and CDR2 FQNNGV. This CDR3 has 15 amino acids.

The V gene is TRBV27, the J gene TRBJ1-2; 7 positions agree with TRBD1. Germline V CDR1 and CDR2: MNHEY, SMNVEV (reference sequence). This CDR3 comprises 14 residues. The junction had 7 bases not matched to a gene; V was cut back by 6 bases and J by 3 bases. The CDR3 loop is CASSFHDRDYGYTF. In DNA, the CDR3 is TGTGCCAGCAGCTTTCACGACAGGGACTATGGCTACACCTTC.

The CDR3 loop is CSADGGTEQYF. For the CDR3, the DNA is TGCAGTGCGGATGGGGGGACCGAGCAGTACTTC. The chain combines TRBV20-1 with TRBJ2-7; TRBD2 might be the D (6 bases). Germline CDR1 and CDR2: DFQATT and SNEGSKA (reference sequence). This CDR3 comprises 11 residues. The V gene lost 6 bases and the J gene lost 6 bases, with 12 bases spanning the gap.

This chain joins TRBV10-1 and TRBJ1-5; tentatively, D is TRBD1 (6 bases). The V and J ends lost 2 bases and 11 bases respectively, with 13 bases between them. This CDR3 is built from 13 residues. Per the germline V gene, CDR1 is WNHNN and CDR2 is SYGVQD (reference sequence). This chain's CDR3 is CASSEVTGKAQHF. In DNA, the CDR3 is TGCGCCAGCAGTGAGGTCACAGGGAAGGCCCAGCATTTT.

The rearrangement joins TRBV19 to TRBJ2-1, with 12 bases matching TRBD2. The CDR3 loop spans 16 amino acids. The ends lost 4 bases at V and 4 bases at J; junction bases unmatched: 5. Germline V gives CDR1 LNHDA, CDR2 SQIVND (reference sequence). CDR3: CASSTRLAGAYNEQFF. CDR3 bases: TGTGCCAGTAGTACCAGACTAGCGGGAGCGTACAATGAGCAGTTCTTC.

The chain is built from TRBV18 and TRBJ2-5; D remains unclear. There are 14 residues in the CDR3. CDR1 and CDR2 from the germline V gene are KGHSH and LQKENI. The ends were cut back, 3 bases at V and 4 bases at J, with 12 bases in the middle. This CDR3 is CASSPPLGLETQYF. In DNA, the CDR3 is TGTGCCAGCTCACCTCCTTTGGGCCTAGAGACCCAGTACTTC.

This chain uses TRBV28 with TRBJ2-6, with D unclear. Germline CDR1 MDHEN, CDR2 SYDVKM. V was trimmed by 8 bases and J by 1 base, leaving 3 bases between them. The CDR3 length is 12 residues. CDR3 DNA: TGTGCCAGCTATTCTGGGGCCAACGTCCTGACTTTC. Translating gives CASYSGANVLTF.

This clone has a single count. Other DNA sequences in the sample encode the same CDR3. The chain is built from TRBV7-9 and TRBJ1-1; D is undetermined. V was cut by 2 bases and J by 1 base, with 5 bases left in between. This CDR3 region has 13 residues. In germline, CDR1 is SEHNR, CDR2 FQNEAQ (reference sequence). This CDR3 is CASSLRENTEAFF. CDR3 coding DNA: TGTGCCAGCAGCTTACGGGAGAACACTGAAGCTTTCTTT.

This clone was counted between two and nine times. J is TRBJ1-2 and V is TRBV5-1, with TRBD1 matching 7 bases. V dropped 2 bases and J dropped 3; count of bases not matched to a gene: 13. This CDR3 contains 17 residues. Germline lookup yields CDR1 SGHRS and CDR2 YFSETQ. CDR3 coding DNA: TGCGCCAGCAGCTTCTTACCCCTTAGACAGGGTGACTATGGCTACACCTTC. Protein sequence: CASSFLPLRQGDYGYTF.

This chain connects TRBV19 to TRBJ2-1, with 12 bases matching TRBD2. The CDR3 covers 15 residues. The V gene end was trimmed by 4 bases and the J gene end by 5 bases; junction bases not matched to a gene: 3. The germline CDR1 and CDR2 sequences are LNHDA and SQIVND (reference sequence). This CDR3 is CASSTPSGGDNEQFF. In DNA form, the CDR3 reads TGTGCCAGTAGTACCCCTAGCGGGGGGGACAATGAGCAGTTCTTC.

The rearrangement joins TRBV7-9 to TRBJ1-2; 8 nucleotides match TRBD1. Germline V gene sequence: CDR1 SEHNR, CDR2 FQNEAQ (reference sequence). CDR3 length equals 14 residues. After removal of 1 base from V and 7 bases from J, the junction contained 5 bases not matched to a gene. Here the CDR3 reads CASSLVGGTGGYTF. The CDR3 DNA sequence: TGTGCCAGCAGCTTAGTCGGGGGGACAGGTGGCTACACCTTC.

The V gene is TRBV3-1 (or the pseudogene TRBV3-2), the J gene TRBJ2-2; TRBD1 matches at 9 bases. Trimming cost V 0 bases and J 6 bases; bases outside gene matches: 8. Germline V gives CDR1 LGHDT, CDR2 YNNKEL (reference sequence). CDR3 length equals 17 residues. The DNA for the CDR3 is TGTGCCAGCAGCCAAGATCATACAGGGGGCCGTCCCGGGGAGCTGTTTTTT. Residues: CASSQDHTGGRPGELFF.

CDR3 nucleotide sequence: TGCAGCCCTGACTGCGGGCTCGCTTTCTTT. The encoded protein is CSPDCGLAFF. The chain carries TRBV29-1 and TRBJ1-1, with unresolved D. V lost 8 bases and J lost 11, with 15 bases in between. The CDR3 has 10 amino acids. The germline CDR1 and CDR2 sequences are SQVTM and ANQGSEA.

CDR3 amino acids: CASSSFPENYGYTF. The DNA for the CDR3 is TGTGCCAGCAGCTCTTTCCCTGAGAACTATGGCTACACCTTC. J is TRBJ1-2 and V is TRBV5-5; D uncertain. Germline values: CDR1 SGHKS, CDR2 YYEKEE (reference sequence). V was shortened by 3 bases and J by 2 bases, with 11 bases between the two germline ends. The CDR3 length is 14 residues. Supplemented by reference TRBV5-5 and TRBJ1-2, the full variable domain reads DAGVTQSPTHLIKTRGQQVTLRCSPISGHKSVSWYQQVLGQGPQFIFQYYEKEERGRGNFPDRFSARQFPNYSSELNVNALLLGDSALYLCASSSFPENYGYTFGSGTRLTVV.

V and J are TRBV5-1 and TRBJ2-7; a possible D gene is TRBD1 (5 bases). CDR1 and CDR2 (germline): SGHRS, YFSETQ. V was trimmed by 5 bases and J by 4 bases, leaving 13 bases between them. The CDR3 length is 13 residues. CDR3 residues: CASSSSQGYEQYF. The CDR3 region has the DNA TGCGCCAGCAGTAGTAGTCAGGGTTACGAGCAGTACTTC.

The rearrangement uses TRBV5-1 and TRBJ2-3; D is possibly TRBD1 (5 bases). The V gene's germline CDR1 is SGHRS and CDR2 YFSETQ. CDR3 length: 16 amino acids. The V end was cut by 7 bases, the J end by 0 bases, with 18 bases between. The CDR3 spells CASQLPGRGSTDTQYF. In DNA form, the CDR3 reads TGCGCCAGCCAGCTCCCAGGGCGTGGGAGCACAGATACGCAGTATTTT. The full variable domain, in which reference TRBV5-1 and TRBJ2-3 provide the parts outside the CDR3, is KAGVTQTPRYLIKTRGQQVTLSCSPISGHRSVSWYQQTPGQGLQFLFEYFSETQRNKGNFPGRFSGRQFSNSRSEMNVSTLELGDSALYLCASQLPGRGSTDTQYFGPGTRLTVL.

This clone was found a few times. V and J are TRBV7-3 and TRBJ1-2; 8 positions agree with TRBD1. Germline values: CDR1 SGHTA, CDR2 FQGTGA. J was trimmed by 3 bases and V by 1 base; bases with no gene match: 7. This CDR3 spans 16 amino acids. The CDR3 DNA reads TGTGCCAGCAGCTTAAAACAGACAGGGGCGGACTATGGCTACACCTTC. This codes for CASSLKQTGADYGYTF.

The CDR3 nucleotides read TGCAGTGCTAGTCAATGGGAGGGGAGCTCCTACGAGCAGTACTTC. Its translation is CSASQWEGSSYEQYF. This chain joins TRBV20-1 and TRBJ2-7, with 7 bases fitting TRBD2. Germline V gives CDR1 DFQATT, CDR2 SNEGSKA (reference sequence). J was trimmed by 0 bases and V by 3 bases; bases with no gene match: 8. The CDR3 loop spans 15 amino acids.

The genes are TRBV7-3 and TRBJ1-6; D not certain. Germline V lookup: CDR1 SGHTA, CDR2 FQGTGA. The CDR3 runs 13 residues. V was shortened by 4 bases and J by 9 bases, with 10 bases between the two germline ends. In DNA, the CDR3 is TGTGCCAGCAGCTCCGGAGTAAGTTCACCCCTCCACTTT. Amino acid sequence: CASSSGVSSPLHF.

V gene TRBV5-1 combines with J gene TRBJ2-5; 8 bases fit TRBD2. This CDR3 has 15 residues. Germline assignment: CDR1 SGHRS and CDR2 YFSETQ. V was pared by 4 bases and J by 4 bases, with 9 bases of the junction left unmatched. In DNA, the CDR3 is TGCGCCAGCAGCGCCGGGGGCAGCGGGGGAGAGACCCAGTACTTC. It codes for CASSAGGSGGETQYF.

The V gene is TRBV6-5, the J gene TRBJ2-7; D perhaps matches TRBD2 (6 bases). V was trimmed by 8 bases and J by 0 bases, leaving 14 bases between them. The germline gives CDR1 MNHEY, CDR2 SVGAGI. The length of the CDR3 is 14 residues. The CDR3 nucleotides are TGTGCCAGCCGCCGGGACGGGAGCTCCTACGAGCAGTACTTC. Amino acids: CASRRDGSSYEQYF.

V and J are TRBV19 and TRBJ1-1; D is perhaps TRBD1 (5 bases). Looked up from germline, CDR1 is LNHDA and CDR2 is SQIVND (reference sequence). The CDR3 length is 14 residues. The germline V and J ends were trimmed by 6 bases and 3 bases, with 14 bases remaining between them. The CDR3 reads CASRRDSADTEAFF. The CDR3 DNA is TGTGCCAGTAGACGTGACAGCGCGGACACTGAAGCTTTCTTT.

The chain uses TRBV4-1 and TRBJ2-3; 7 bases align to TRBD2. The CDR3 spans 16 residues. Germline CDR1 reads MGHRA; CDR2 reads YSYEKL. The J segment lost 4 bases and the V segment lost 0 bases, leaving 7 bases of the junction unmatched. The CDR3 reads CASSQDRRGISDTQYF. The DNA of the CDR3 is TGCGCCAGCAGCCAAGATAGGCGGGGGATATCAGATACGCAGTATTTT.

This chain connects TRBV5-4 to TRBJ2-1; D gene uncertain. The germline V and J ends were trimmed by 0 bases and 9 bases, with 10 bases remaining between them. In germline, CDR1 is SGHNT, CDR2 YYREEE (reference sequence). The CDR3 loop spans 13 amino acids. Here the CDR3 DNA reads TGTGCCAGCAGCTTGGAGTCGGCGGTTGAGCAGTTCTTC. It is translated as CASSLESAVEQFF.